A few counts support the clone carrying this TCR beta chain. The CDR3 is 14 residues long. The germline CDR1 and CDR2 sequences are GTSNPN and SVGIG (reference sequence). Trimming left V 6 bases short and J 6 bases short, with 21 bases between. The sample is drawn from a study of blood T cell repertoires in COVID-19. Study context: Both acute and convalescent COVID-19 samples were obtained from the United States, Italy and Spain. Sources were T cells, B-cell-depleted T cells, or PBMCs; the material itself was cDNA or gDNA.

Original handling: Researchers report that nucleated cell counts were estimated from reference gene primer amplification. Here immunoSEQ multiplex PCR was the method, and the copy in TCRdb shows in-frame clones only, minus some. V, J and clone size were drawn from that table, and D and trimming were deduced from the DNA. The table has 250,000 to 350,000 clones, about 89% seen once. This clonotype was sampled from a man in his thirties or forties with acute or convalescent COVID-19. The sample consisted of peripheral blood. This rearrangement joins TRBV30 to TRBJ2-7; weak D call: TRBD2 (6 bases). CDR3 residues: CACQTAGTSAEQYF. CDR3 DNA sequence: TGTGCCTGCCAGACCGCCGGGACTTCGGCCGAGCAGTACTTC.